This TCR beta chain was found in a study of blood T cell repertoires in COVID-19. Trimming cost V 3 bases and J 4 bases; bases outside gene matches: 9. The CDR3 is made up of 16 amino acids. Germline assignment: CDR1 LNHDA and CDR2 SQIVND (reference sequence). This table comes from immunoSEQ multiplex PCR, and its TCRdb copy is limited to in-frame clones, with some not included. Of 150,000 to 200,000 clones in the sample, approximately 80% are singletons; the top ten hold about an eighth. The chain uses TRBV19 and TRBJ2-3, with TRBD2 matching over 8 bases. The source of this sequence is a man aged 35 to 55 who had recovered from COVID-19. The sample taken for sequencing was PBMCs or T cells enriched from blood (not recorded which). CDR3 protein: CASSINSGKDADTQYF. Here the CDR3 DNA reads TGTGCCAGTAGTATTAATAGCGGGAAGGACGCAGATACGCAGTATTTT. Full variable domain (remainder filled in from reference TRBV19 and TRBJ2-3): DGGITQSPKYLFRKEGQNVTLSCEQNLNHDAMYWYRQDPGQGLRLIYYSQIVNDFQKGDIAEGYSVSREKKESFPLTVTSAQKNPTAFYLCASSINSGKDADTQYFGPGTRLTVL.